Presented here are 3 T cell receptor beta chains from one specimen sequenced in a study of T cells after yellow fever vaccination. TCRdb fed the 5' RACE reads into MiXCR, producing one record per CDR3 protein. The data contain some 250,000 distinct CDR3 sequences, approximately 3.8% of them singletons. Source: PBMCs, taken 15 days after the yellow fever booster vaccination. The receptors were gathered from a young man who received the YFV17D yellow fever vaccine.

This clonotype was counted ten times or more. The CDR3 here is CSARGGQETQYF. The DNA for the CDR3 is TGCAGTGCTAGAGGGGGCCAAGAGACCCAGTACTTC. This sequence joins TRBV20-1 and TRBJ2-5; D is undetermined. The CDR3 is 12 amino acids. V was pared by 1 base and J by 1 base, with 4 bases between. Germline assignment: CDR1 DFQATT and CDR2 SNEGSKA (reference sequence).

This clonotype was found many times. The V call is TRBV9, the J call TRBJ2-3, with 12 positions matching TRBD2. This CDR3 is 14 amino acids long. V lost 2 bases and J lost 10; bases outside the gene matches: 5. From germline, CDR1 is SGDLS and CDR2 YYNGEE. This CDR3 reads CASSVLLAGGAQYF. The CDR3 DNA follows: TGTGCCAGCAGCGTTTTACTAGCGGGGGGTGCGCAGTATTTT.

This clonotype was counted many times. This rearrangement joins TRBV5-1 to TRBJ1-1; weak D call: TRBD1 (6 bases). The CDR3 contains 14 residues. Trimming took 4 bases from V and 5 from J, leaving 15 bases between them. In germline, CDR1 is SGHRS, CDR2 YFSETQ. CDR3 protein: CASSHGTSGTEAFF. The DNA for the CDR3 is TGCGCCAGCAGCCATGGGACATCGGGTACTGAAGCTTTCTTT.